The 21 T cell receptor beta chains reported below all come from one sample, sequenced in a study of regulatory T cells in long-lasting Graves disease. Researchers made TCR beta libraries by using iRepertoire HTBI primers and running Arm-PCR on CDR3 regions. TCRdb re-derived calls from the multiplex PCR reads in MiXCR, one entry per CDR3 protein. The sample comprises around 480,000 distinct CDR3 sequences, roughly 17% of which are singletons, and 12% rests with the top ten. The time point was: newly diagnosed GD, antithyroid drugs for less than 3 months. Preparation of the TCR library used RNA extracted from PBMCs. These same records also appear under a second study, on T cells in Graves' hyperthyroidism and ophthalmopathy.

This specimen was peripheral blood mononuclear cells (PBMCs), taken at new diagnosis, from a patient treated with antithyroid drugs. Receptors were obtained from a man aged 40-49 years with Graves disease.

This clonotype was found many times. The genes are TRBV2 and TRBJ1-2, with 8 nucleotides matching TRBD1. The junction had 7 bases not matched to a gene; V was cut back by 3 bases and J by 4 bases. Germline V gene sequence: CDR1 SNHLY, CDR2 FYNNEI. The CDR3 has 15 residues. CDR3 loop: CASSEDREITYGYTF. The CDR3 region has the DNA TGTGCCAGCAGTGAGGACAGGGAGATAACCTATGGCTACACCTTC.

V gene TRBV5-4 combines with J gene TRBJ1-1; D remains ambiguous. V dropped 0 bases and J dropped 0 bases, with 9 bases sitting between them. The germline CDR1 and CDR2 sequences are SGHNT and YYREEE (reference sequence). The CDR3 has 15 residues. The CDR3 loop is CASSLDPDLNTEAFF. The CDR3 DNA sequence: TGTGCCAGCAGCTTGGATCCAGACCTGAACACTGAAGCTTTCTTT. The whole variable domain, remainder taken from reference TRBV5-4 and TRBJ1-1, is ETGVTQSPTHLIKTRGQQVTLRCSSQSGHNTVSWYQQALGQGPQFIFQYYREEENGRGNFPPRFSGLQFPNYSSELNVNALELDDSALYLCASSLDPDLNTEAFFGQGTRLTVV.

In its sample, this clonotype was seen many times. This chain connects TRBV24-1 to TRBJ1-2; TRBD1 matches at 8 bases. This CDR3 region has 14 residues. J lost 6 bases, V lost 4 bases, and 6 bases had no gene match. CDR1 and CDR2 from the germline V gene are KGHDR and SFDVKD. The DNA for the CDR3 is TGTGCCACCAGTGAGTCGACAGGGGCGAATGGCTACACCTTC. This encodes CATSESTGANGYTF.

This clonotype was counted many times. A read error may produce the germline difference seen at one junction end. The V gene is TRBV7-9, the J gene TRBJ2-7; 7 nucleotides match TRBD1. Germline V CDR1 and CDR2: SEHNR, FQNEAQ (reference sequence). The CDR3 is 15 amino acids. Here the CDR3 DNA reads TGTGCCAGCAGCTCCGACAGGGTCTCCTTTTACGGGCAGTACTTC. Its translation is CASSSDRVSFYGQYF.

As concerns this clonotype: This may arise from a read error, as a much more abundant clone is one base away. The rearrangement uses TRBV27 and TRBJ2-2, with a possible D match to TRBD2 (6 bases). The CDR3 is 16 amino acids. Germline lookup yields CDR1 MNHEY and CDR2 SMNVEV (reference sequence). Trimming pared 5 bases from V and 6 bases from J, leaving 19 bases between. The CDR3 reads CASSKLVGGSAGELFF. CDR3 DNA sequence: TGTGCCAGCAGTAAACTAGTGGGAGGTTCGGCCGGGGAGCTGTTTTTT.

At least ten counts were recorded for this clonotype. The gene calls are TRBV5-1 and TRBJ2-3; the match to TRBD2 covers 7 bases. V dropped 0 bases and J dropped 8; count of bases not matched to a gene: 9. Germline lookup yields CDR1 SGHRS and CDR2 YFSETQ. This CDR3 region has 15 residues. CDR3 residues: CASSLGGTTHATQYF. In nucleotides, the CDR3 is TGCGCCAGCAGCTTGGGTGGGACTACCCACGCTACGCAGTATTTT.

This clonotype was counted many times. This chain joins TRBV12-3 or TRBV12-4 and TRBJ1-3; D gene uncertain. Trimming removed 5 bases from V and 4 bases from J, with 12 bases in between. This CDR3 has 14 residues. In nucleotides, the CDR3 is TGTGCCAGCAGTCCCGGCCTCGGGGGAAACACCATATATTTT. Translation gives CASSPGLGGNTIYF.

At least ten counts were recorded for this clonotype. The chain employs TRBV30 and TRBJ2-6; D is undetermined. The V end lost 2 bases, the J end lost 0 bases, and 5 bases lay between the germline ends. Germline-derived CDR1 and CDR2 are GTSNPN and SVGIG (reference sequence). The CDR3 is 14 amino acids. The CDR3 bases are TGTGCCTGGAGTTCTTACTCTGGGGCCAACGTCCTGACTTTC. Its protein is CAWSSYSGANVLTF.

This clonotype has at least ten counts. This chain joins TRBV6-5 and TRBJ2-6; D possibly matches TRBD1 or TRBD2 (5 bases each). CDR1 MNHEY and CDR2 SVGAGI come from the germline V gene. This CDR3 has 18 residues. The V end was cut by 2 bases, the J end by 0 bases, with 14 bases between. The CDR3 is CASSYPSGPGSGANVLTF. CDR3 coding DNA: TGTGCCAGCAGTTACCCATCGGGACCGGGCTCTGGGGCCAACGTCCTGACTTTC.

This clonotype was recorded at least ten times. The genes are TRBV7-8 and TRBJ2-1; TRBD2 aligns across 11 bases. The germline V gene has CDR1 SGHVS and CDR2 FQNEAQ. This CDR3 spans 15 amino acids. With V trimmed by 2 bases and J by 8 bases, 5 bases remained unmatched. In DNA, the CDR3 is TGTGCCAGCAGCTTACTAGCGGGAGGTACCCATGAGCAGTTCTTC. This sequence encodes CASSLLAGGTHEQFF. Variable domain in full (rest from reference TRBV7-8 and TRBJ2-1): GAGVSQSPRYKVAKRGQDVALRCDPISGHVSLFWYQQALGQGPEFLTYFQNEAQLDKSGLPSDRFFAERPEGSVSTLKIQRTQQEDSAVYLCASSLLAGGTHEQFFGPGTRLTVL.

About this clonotype itself: The conserved phenylalanine or tryptophan normally closing the CDR3 is absent here, so this likely arose from a read error. No DNA is shown, since the ends of the CDR3 on it are uncertain; the CDR3 is the one TCRdb lists. This chain connects TRBV2 to TRBJ2-1; the table's D gene call, TRBD1, was not cross checked with the DNA. The CDR3 is 8 residues long, ends included. Germline loops: CDR1 SNHLY, CDR2 FYNNEI. The CDR3 loop reads CASLRPGT.

This clonotype was seen a handful of times. One end of the junction fails to match germline, which may point to a read error. The J gene is TRBJ2-7, the V gene TRBV6-1; possibly TRBD1 for D (6 bases). Germline V gene lookup returns CDR1 MNHNS and CDR2 SASEGT. The CDR3 sequence is 15 residues long. The CDR3 reads CASRTTGTQPYEQHF. The CDR3 region has the DNA TGTGCCAGCAGGACTACAGGGACCCAACCTTACGAGCAGCACTTC.

The chain employs TRBV30 and TRBJ1-2, with D perhaps matching TRBD1 (5 bases). The CDR3 loop spans 13 amino acids. Trimming removed 3 bases from V and 7 bases from J, with 15 bases in between. Germline CDR1 is GTSNPN and CDR2 is SVGIG (reference sequence). In DNA, the CDR3 is TGTGCCTGGAGCGACGAGGGGCGCGGTGGCTACACCTTC. Amino acid sequence: CAWSDEGRGGYTF.

Comment on this clonotype: A much larger clone lies a single base off, so this may be a read error. The chain links TRBV28 to TRBJ2-3, with D tentatively TRBD1 (7 bases). The CDR3 covers 16 residues. Germline CDR1 and CDR2: MDHEN and SYDVKM. Trimming stripped 4 bases from V and 4 bases from J, with 18 bases between. The CDR3 loop reads CASSSQGQSSADTQYF. The CDR3 nucleotides are TGTGCCAGCAGTTCGCAGGGACAGTCTAGCGCAGATACGCAGTATTTT.

Only one count was recorded for this clonotype. This likely reflects a read error, since a far larger clone is one base away. The chain has TRBV27 and TRBJ2-3; D remains unclear. The better agreement between TRBJ1-1 and the DNA end casts doubt on the J call. Germline V gene lookup returns CDR1 MNHEY and CDR2 SMNVEV (reference sequence). The CDR3 spans 19 residues. CDR3 protein: CASSPQTPGRRRLNTEAFF. DNA for the CDR3: TGTGCCAGCAGTCCCCAGACCCCGGGGAGGCGGCGGCTGAACACTGAAGCTTTCTTT.

The chain uses TRBV6-1 and TRBJ2-3; TRBD2 aligns across 16 bases. The CDR3 spans 19 residues. Germline V gene lookup returns CDR1 MNHNS and CDR2 SASEGT. Unmatched junction bases numbered 14, after V lost 7 bases and J lost 4 bases. CDR3 amino acids: CASTPGTSGRASPADTQYF. CDR3 nucleotides: TGTGCCAGCACTCCAGGGACTAGCGGGAGGGCCAGCCCAGCAGATACGCAGTATTTT.

V and J are TRBV18 and TRBJ1-3; no clear D gene. The CDR3 sequence is 15 residues long. The germline gives CDR1 KGHSH, CDR2 LQKENI. V lost 2 bases and J lost 0, with 8 bases in between. The CDR3 region has the DNA TGTGCCAGCTCACCAACCGTGGGCTCTGGAAACACCATATATTTT. Encoded protein: CASSPTVGSGNTIYF. The whole variable domain, filled in from reference TRBV18 and TRBJ1-3, reads NAGVMQNPRHLVRRRGQEARLRCSPMKGHSHVYWYRQLPEEGLKFMVYLQKENIIDESGMPKERFSAEFPKEGPSILRIQQVVRGDSAAYFCASSPTVGSGNTIYFGEGSWLTVV.

The chain employs TRBV28 and TRBJ1-6; TRBD1 agrees at 10 bases. CDR3 size: 14 residues. The germline gives CDR1 MDHEN, CDR2 SYDVKM. Germline trimming cut 5 bases from V and 13 bases from J; bases unmatched to any gene: 8. The CDR3 DNA is TGTGCCAGCAGTCTCGGGACAGGGGACCAGCCCCTCCACTTT. It encodes CASSLGTGDQPLHF.

This clonotype appeared many times. This chain joins TRBV6-5 and TRBJ2-3; 10 bases are a match to TRBD2. The J segment lost 4 bases and the V segment lost 0 bases, leaving 7 bases of the junction unmatched. CDR1 is MNHEY, CDR2 SVGAGI, per germline. This CDR3 is built from 17 residues. The CDR3 DNA reads as TGTGCCAGCAGTTACTCGAGGAGCGGGAGGGCCGCAGATACGCAGTATTTT. It translates to CASSYSRSGRAADTQYF.

The chain has TRBV9 and TRBJ2-1, with 9 bases identical to TRBD2. Germline assignment: CDR1 SGDLS and CDR2 YYNGEE. The J segment lost 9 bases and the V segment lost 0 bases, leaving 7 bases of the junction unmatched. The CDR3 contains 15 residues. In DNA, the CDR3 is TGTGCCAGCAGCGTAGATAGCGGGAGACTTCTTGAGCAGTTCTTC. This encodes CASSVDSGRLLEQFF. The full variable domain, with the rest looked up from reference TRBV9 and TRBJ2-1, is DSGVTQTPKHLITATGQRVTLRCSPRSGDLSVYWYQQSLDQGLQFLIQYYNGEERAKGNILERFSAQQFPDLHSELNLSSLELGDSALYFCASSVDSGRLLEQFFGPGTRLTVL.

The rearrangement links TRBV30 to TRBJ2-1, with D uncertain. The V gene's germline CDR1 is GTSNPN and CDR2 SVGIG (reference sequence). This CDR3 contains 13 residues. The ends were cut back, 4 bases at V and 8 bases at J, with 15 bases in the middle. CDR3 in DNA: TGTGCCTGGACCCCCGGTGGATTCCATGAGCAGTTCTTC. Translation gives CAWTPGGFHEQFF. The variable domain in full, with the rest retrieved from reference TRBV30 and TRBJ2-1, is SQTIHQWPATLVQPVGSPLSLECTVEGTSNPNLYWYRQAAGRGLQLLFYSVGIGQISSEVPQNLSASRPQDRQFILSSKKLLLSDSGFYLCAWTPGGFHEQFFGPGTRLTVL.